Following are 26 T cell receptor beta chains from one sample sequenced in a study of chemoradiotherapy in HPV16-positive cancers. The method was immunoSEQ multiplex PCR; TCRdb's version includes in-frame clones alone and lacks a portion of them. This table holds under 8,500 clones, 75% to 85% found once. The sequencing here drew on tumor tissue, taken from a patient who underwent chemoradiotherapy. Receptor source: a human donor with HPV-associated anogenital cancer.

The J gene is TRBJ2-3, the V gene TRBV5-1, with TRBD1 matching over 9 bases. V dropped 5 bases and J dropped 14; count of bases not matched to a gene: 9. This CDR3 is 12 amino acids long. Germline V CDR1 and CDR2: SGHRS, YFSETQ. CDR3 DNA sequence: TGCGCCAGCAGGGGTCCGGGACAGGGTCCGTATTTT. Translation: CASRGPGQGPYF.

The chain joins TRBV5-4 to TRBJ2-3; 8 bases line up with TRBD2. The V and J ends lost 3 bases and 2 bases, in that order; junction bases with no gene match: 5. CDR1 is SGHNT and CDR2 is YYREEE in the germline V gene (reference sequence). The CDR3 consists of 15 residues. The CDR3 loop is CASSSRGGVTDTQYF. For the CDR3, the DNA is TGTGCCAGCAGCTCTCGGGGGGGAGTCACAGATACGCAGTATTTT.

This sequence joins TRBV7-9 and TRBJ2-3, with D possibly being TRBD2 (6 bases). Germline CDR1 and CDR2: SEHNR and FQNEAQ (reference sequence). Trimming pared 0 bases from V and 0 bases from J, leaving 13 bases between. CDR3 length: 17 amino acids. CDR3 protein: CASSLALGGPSTDTQYF. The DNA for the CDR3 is TGTGCCAGCAGCTTAGCGCTCGGGGGACCTAGCACAGATACGCAGTATTTT.

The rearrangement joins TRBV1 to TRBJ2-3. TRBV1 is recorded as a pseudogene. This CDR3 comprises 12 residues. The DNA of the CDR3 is TGCACCAGCAGCCTTGACCCAGATACGCAGTATTTT. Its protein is CTSSLDPDTQYF.

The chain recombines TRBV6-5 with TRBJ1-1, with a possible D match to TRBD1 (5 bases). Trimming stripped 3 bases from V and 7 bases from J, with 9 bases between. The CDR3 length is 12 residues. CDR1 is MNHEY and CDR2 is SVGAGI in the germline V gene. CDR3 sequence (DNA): TGTGCCAGCAGTTATGGCGACAGTGAAGCTTTCTTT. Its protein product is CASSYGDSEAFF.

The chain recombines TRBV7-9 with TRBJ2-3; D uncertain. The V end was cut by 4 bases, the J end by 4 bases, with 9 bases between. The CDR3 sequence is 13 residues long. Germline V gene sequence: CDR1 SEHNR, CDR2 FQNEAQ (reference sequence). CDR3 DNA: TGTGCCAGCAGCTCACAACCCTCAGATACGCAGTATTTT. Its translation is CASSSQPSDTQYF.

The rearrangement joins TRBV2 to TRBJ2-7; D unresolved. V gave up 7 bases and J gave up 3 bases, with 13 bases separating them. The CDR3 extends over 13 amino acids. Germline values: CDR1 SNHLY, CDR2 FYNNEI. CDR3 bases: TGTGCCAGCAAGTGGGGTTTAAGCTACGAGCAGTACTTC. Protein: CASKWGLSYEQYF.

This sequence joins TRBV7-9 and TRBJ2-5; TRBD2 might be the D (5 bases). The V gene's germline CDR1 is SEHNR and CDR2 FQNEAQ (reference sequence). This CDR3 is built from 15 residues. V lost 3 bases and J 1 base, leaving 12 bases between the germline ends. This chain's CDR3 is CASSLDLAPQETQYF. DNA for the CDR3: TGTGCCAGCAGCTTGGACTTAGCCCCCCAAGAGACCCAGTACTTC. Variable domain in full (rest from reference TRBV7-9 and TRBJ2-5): DTGVSQNPRHKITKRGQNVTFRCDPISEHNRLYWYRQTLGQGPEFLTYFQNEAQLEKSRLLSDRFSAERPKGSFSTLEIQRTEQGDSAMYLCASSLDLAPQETQYFGPGTRLLVL.

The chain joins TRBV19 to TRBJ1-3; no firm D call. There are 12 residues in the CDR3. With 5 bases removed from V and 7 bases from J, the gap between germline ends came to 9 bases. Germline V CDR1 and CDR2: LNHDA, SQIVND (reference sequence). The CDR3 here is CASSLGRNTIYF. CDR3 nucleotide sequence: TGTGCCAGTAGTCTGGGCAGGAACACCATATATTTT.

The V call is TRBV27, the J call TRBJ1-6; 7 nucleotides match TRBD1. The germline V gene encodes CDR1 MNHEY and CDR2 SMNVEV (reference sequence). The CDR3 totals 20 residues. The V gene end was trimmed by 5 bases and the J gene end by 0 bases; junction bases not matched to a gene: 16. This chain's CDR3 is CASSPSSGTAVSSYNSPLHF. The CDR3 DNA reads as TGTGCCAGCAGTCCATCATCCGGGACAGCCGTTAGCTCCTATAATTCACCCCTCCACTTT.

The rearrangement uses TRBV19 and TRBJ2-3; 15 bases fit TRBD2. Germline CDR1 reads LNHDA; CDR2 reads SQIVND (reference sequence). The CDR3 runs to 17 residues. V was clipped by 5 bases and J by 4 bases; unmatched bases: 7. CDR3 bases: TGTGCCAGTAGTGCCCGGACTAGCGGGGGGGCCTCAGATACGCAGTATTTT. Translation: CASSARTSGGASDTQYF.

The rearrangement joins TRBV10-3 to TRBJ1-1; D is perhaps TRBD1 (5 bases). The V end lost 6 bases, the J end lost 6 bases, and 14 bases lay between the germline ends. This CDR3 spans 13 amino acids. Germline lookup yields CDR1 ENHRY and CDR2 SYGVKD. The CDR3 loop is CAIREGDGAEAFF. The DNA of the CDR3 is TGTGCCATCAGGGAAGGGGATGGGGCTGAAGCTTTCTTT.

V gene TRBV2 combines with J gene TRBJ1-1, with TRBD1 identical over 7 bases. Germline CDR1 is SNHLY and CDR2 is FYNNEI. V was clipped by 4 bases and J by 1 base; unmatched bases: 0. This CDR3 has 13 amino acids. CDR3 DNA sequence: TGTGCCAGCAGTGGACAGGGGAACACTGAAGCTTTCTTT. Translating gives CASSGQGNTEAFF.

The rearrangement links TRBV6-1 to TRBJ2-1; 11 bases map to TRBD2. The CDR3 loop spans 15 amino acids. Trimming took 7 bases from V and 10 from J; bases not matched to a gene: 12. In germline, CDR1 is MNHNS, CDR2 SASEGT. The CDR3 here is CASNTGTSGSVEQFF. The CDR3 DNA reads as TGTGCCAGCAACACGGGGACTAGCGGTTCTGTAGAGCAGTTCTTC.

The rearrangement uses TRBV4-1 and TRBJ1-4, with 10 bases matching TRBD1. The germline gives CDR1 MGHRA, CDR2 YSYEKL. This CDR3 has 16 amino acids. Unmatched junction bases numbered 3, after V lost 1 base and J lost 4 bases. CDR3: CASSQADRGINEKLFF. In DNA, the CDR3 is TGCGCCAGCAGCCAAGCGGACAGGGGGATTAATGAAAAACTGTTTTTT.

This chain's CDR3 is CASSRTTETNSPLHF. In nucleotides, the CDR3 is TGTGCCAGCAGCCGCACGACAGAGACTAATTCACCCCTCCACTTT. V is TRBV6-1 and J is TRBJ1-6, with D perhaps TRBD1 (5 bases). The CDR3 has 15 residues. V lost 6 bases and J 6 bases, leaving 15 bases between the germline ends. Germline lookup yields CDR1 MNHNS and CDR2 SASEGT.

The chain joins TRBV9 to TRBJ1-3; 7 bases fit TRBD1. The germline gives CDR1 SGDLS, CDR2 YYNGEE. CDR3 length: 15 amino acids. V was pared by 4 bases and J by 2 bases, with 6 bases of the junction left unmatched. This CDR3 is CASSFGQDPGNTIYF. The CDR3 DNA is TGTGCCAGCAGCTTTGGACAGGACCCTGGAAACACCATATATTTT.

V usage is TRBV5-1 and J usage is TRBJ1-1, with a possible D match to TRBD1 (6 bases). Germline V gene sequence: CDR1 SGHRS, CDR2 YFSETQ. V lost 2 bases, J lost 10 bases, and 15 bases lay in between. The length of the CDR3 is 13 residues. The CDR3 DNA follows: TGCGCCAGCAGCTTCAGGGGAAGGACGGGAGCTTTCTTT. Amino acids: CASSFRGRTGAFF.

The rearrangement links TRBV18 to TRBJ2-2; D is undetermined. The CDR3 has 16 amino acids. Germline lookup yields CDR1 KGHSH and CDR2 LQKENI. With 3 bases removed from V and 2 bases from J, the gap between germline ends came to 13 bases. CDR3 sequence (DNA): TGTGCCAGCTCACCGGAGTCGCCCCGAAACACCGGGGAGCTGTTTTTT. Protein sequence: CASSPESPRNTGELFF.

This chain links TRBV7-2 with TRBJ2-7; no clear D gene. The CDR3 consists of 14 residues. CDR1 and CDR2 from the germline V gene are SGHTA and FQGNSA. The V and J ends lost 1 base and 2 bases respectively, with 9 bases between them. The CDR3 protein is CASSLGGRTYEQYF. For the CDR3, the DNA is TGTGCCAGCAGCTTAGGAGGCCGTACCTACGAGCAGTACTTC. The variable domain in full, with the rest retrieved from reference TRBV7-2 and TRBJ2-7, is GAGVSQSPSNKVTEKGKDVELRCDPISGHTALYWYRQSLGQGLEFLIYFQGNSAPDKSGLPSDRFSAERTGGSVSTLTIQRTQQEDSAVYLCASSLGGRTYEQYFGPGTRLTVT.

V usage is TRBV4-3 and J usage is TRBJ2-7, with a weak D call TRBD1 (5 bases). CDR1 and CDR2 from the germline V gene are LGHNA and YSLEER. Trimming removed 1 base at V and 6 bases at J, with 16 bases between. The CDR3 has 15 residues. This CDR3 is CASSQGTPDVGEQYF. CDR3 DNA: TGCGCCAGCAGCCAAGGGACACCGGACGTAGGCGAGCAGTACTTC.

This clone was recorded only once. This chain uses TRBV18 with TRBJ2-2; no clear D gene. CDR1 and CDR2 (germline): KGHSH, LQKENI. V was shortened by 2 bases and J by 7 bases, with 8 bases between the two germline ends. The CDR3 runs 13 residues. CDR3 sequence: CASSPAPDGELFF. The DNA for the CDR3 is TGTGCCAGCTCACCAGCACCCGACGGGGAGCTGTTTTTT. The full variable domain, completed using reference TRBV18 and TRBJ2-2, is NAGVMQNPRHLVRRRGQEARLRCSPMKGHSHVYWYRQLPEEGLKFMVYLQKENIIDESGMPKERFSAEFPKEGPSILRIQQVVRGDSAAYFCASSPAPDGELFFGEGSRLTVL.

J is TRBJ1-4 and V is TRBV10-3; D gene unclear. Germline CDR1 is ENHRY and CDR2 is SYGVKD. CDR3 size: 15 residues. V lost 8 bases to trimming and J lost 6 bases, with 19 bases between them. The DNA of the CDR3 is TGTGCCATCGGGCCCTCGGAGGGCGCGGATGAAAAACTGTTTTTT. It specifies CAIGPSEGADEKLFF.

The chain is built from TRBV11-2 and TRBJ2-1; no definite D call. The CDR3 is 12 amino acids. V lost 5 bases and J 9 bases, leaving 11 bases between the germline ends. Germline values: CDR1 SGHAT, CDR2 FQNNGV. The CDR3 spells CASSQTATEQFF. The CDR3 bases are TGTGCCAGCAGCCAGACGGCTACTGAGCAGTTCTTC.

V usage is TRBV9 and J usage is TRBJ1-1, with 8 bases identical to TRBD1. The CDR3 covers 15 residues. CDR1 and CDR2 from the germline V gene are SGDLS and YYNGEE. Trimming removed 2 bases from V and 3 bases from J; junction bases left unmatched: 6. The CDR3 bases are TGTGCCAGCAGCGTTTACACAGGGGGAGACACTGAAGCTTTCTTT. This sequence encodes CASSVYTGGDTEAFF.

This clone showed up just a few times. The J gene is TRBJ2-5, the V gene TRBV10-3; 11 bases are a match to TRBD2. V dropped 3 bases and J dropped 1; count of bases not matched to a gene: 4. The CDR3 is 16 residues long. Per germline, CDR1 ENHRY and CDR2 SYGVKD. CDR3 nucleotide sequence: TGTGCCATCAGTGATGGGCTAGCGGGGGGCCAAGAGACCCAGTACTTC. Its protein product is CAISDGLAGGQETQYF.